The present entry profiles one TCR beta chain with its context. Its antigen has not been determined. Per-nucleotide qualities are absent, and no much larger clonotype sits a single base away. This entry belongs to a study of shared clonotypes between healthy human individuals (dated by TCRdb to 2019 to 2021). For the study in its entirety: Two women and three men aged 18 to 49 years were included in the cohort. Each donor's leukapheresis produced roughly between roughly 0.85 and 9 billion PBMCs. For each donor, CD4 naive and CD4 memory were each given three plates, CD8 naive was given two plates, and CD8 memory was given one plate. To increase sequencing depth and limit assay-specific biases, different laboratories used diverse techniques to prepare libraries and sequence TCR repertoires. The study deeply sequenced blood TCR repertoires of five healthy adults to estimate repertoire size and the extent of clonotype sharing between individuals.

Broader findings and caveats from the paper: Sampling was limited to blood, and TCR repertoires in tissue likely differ from TCR repertoires in blood. Rarefaction of sorted-subset datasets indicated incomplete sequencing despite the large sequencing depth. Estimated clonotype richness was generally larger for naive than for memory subsets. Pairwise subsampling led to the expectation that sequencing depth would affect the degree of clonotype sharing among donors. Compared with non-shared clonotypes, the clonotypes found in all four sorted-subset donors had higher generation probabilities. When four donors were compared, the shared fraction of clonotypes was about 5% for naive CD4, roughly 3.3% for naive CD8, about 2.5% for memory CD4, and 0.4% for memory CD8. The genetic and exposure-history diversity represented was limited by the small number of donors.

The donors were healthy, HIV-negative adults who had no recently reported acute infections or vaccinations. Every donor was a Caucasian adult residing in Nashville, Tennessee, USA. Magnetic negative selection was used to enrich CD4+ T cells, after which naive cells were positively selected on CD45RA and the negative fraction became the memory subset. Blood was collected by leukapheresis, and PBMCs were isolated by Ficoll-Histopaque density gradient centrifugation and then cryopreserved in liquid nitrogen vapor phase. Analytical flow cytometry was used to check the purity and quantity of every magnetically sorted T cell population. Genomic DNA was isolated from each sorted fraction and quantified by UV absorbance on a Nanodrop 2000c. Using the deep immunoSEQ assay, TCR CDR3 regions were amplified from genomic DNA by multiplex PCR. Extracted genomic DNA from each cell subset was distributed evenly across all wells of several immunoSEQ 96-well plates, and each plate was treated as a replicate. Each replicate PCR for sorted subsets received about 180 ng genomic DNA, equal to tens of thousands of T cell genomes. Purified libraries were quantified with a Qubit 3.0 fluorometer, sized on a Bioanalyzer 2100, and re-quantified with the KAPA Library Quantification kit. A separate single-read 150-cycle Illumina NextSeq 550 flow cell was used to sequence each immunoSEQ 96-well plate. The authors' analysis ran thus. Because the immunoSEQ output held only junctional sequences and lacked quality scores, the filtering could not match the filtering applied to full-length reads. Sequences were annotated with PyIR, a Python wrapper for IgBLAST v1.9, using IMGT germline references to assign V/J genes and CDR3. Reads were filtered out if the reads had weak V/J assignments (E-value above 1e-6), no CDR3, stop codons, out-of-frame junctions, or ambiguous translated residues. V3J clonotypes were defined by identical inferred V gene, J gene, and CDR3 amino acid sequence. Percentage overlap between repertoires was computed as shared unique clonotypes divided by the size of the smaller repertoire. Richness of each repertoire was evaluated using RTK rarefaction, the Chao1 estimator, and Recon v2.1 estimates of unobserved clonotypes. For all TCRbeta clonotypes obtained by the gDNA method from four donors, generation probabilities were computed with OLGA. TCRdb mirrors the immuneACCESS table, restricted to in-frame sequences. Some clones are absent from its copies; in checked studies, under half trace to an unresolved V gene, and the reason for the others is unknown. The V and J calls and clone size are taken from that table; D and trimming were inferred from the DNA. A total of approximately 2,300,000 clones appear in this sample, about 90% of them only once. The top ten clones comprise more than 0.35% of the sample.

Including cysteine and phenylalanine, the CDR3 has 16 amino acids. CDR3 DNA only is kept here, 48 bases in frame from base 1. Germline trimming amounts to 4 bases on V and 6 bases on J, with 12 as the count of junction bases outside the gene matches. CDR1 and CDR2, per the germline V gene, are SGHRS and YFSETQ. The clonotype originates from a man aged 18 to 29 in good health. Some clones in this sample may be carry-over from other donors' samples. The sample consisted of naive CD4+ T cells from PBMCs. What this sample's cell subset or site label stands for: CD45RA+ positively selected. The chain was built from TRBV5-1 and TRBJ2-1, with TRBD2 matching 8 junction bases. The nucleotides are TGCGCCAGCAGCGAATCTCCGAGCGGGAGCTTCAATGAGCAGTTCTTC. The translation is CASSESPSGSFNEQFF. The CDR3 plus the reference TRBV5-1 and TRBJ2-1 genes for the other parts give the full variable domain: KAGVTQTPRYLIKTRGQQVTLSCSPISGHRSVSWYQQTPGQGLQFLFEYFSETQRNKGNFPGRFSGRQFSNSRSEMNVSTLELGDSALYLCASSESPSGSFNEQFFGPGTRLTVL.